Detailed here is one T cell receptor beta chain. Patients at the Seattle site were enrolled during active infection and followed longitudinally. This record belongs to a study of blood T cell repertoires in COVID-19. Across the whole study: From the United States, Italy and Spain came samples of acute and convalescent COVID-19.

Authors' methods: Nucleated cell counts were estimated from reference gene primer amplification. This table comes from immunoSEQ multiplex PCR, and its TCRdb copy is limited to in-frame clones, with some not included. The V and J calls and clone size were taken over from that table, and D and trimming were inferred from the DNA. The table has about 160,000 clones, roughly 80% seen once; the top ten hold more than 6%. The sample taken for sequencing was peripheral blood. This receptor was identified in a woman between 40 and 50 years old with COVID-19, enrolled during active disease.

CDR3: CSDVDRDTQYF. CDR3 DNA: TGCAGCGACGTCGACAGAGATACGCAGTATTTT. This chain uses TRBV29-1 with TRBJ2-3; D is possibly TRBD1 (5 bases). Germline V gene sequence: CDR1 SQVTM, CDR2 ANQGSEA. This CDR3 has 11 amino acids. Trimming took 7 bases from V and 5 from J, leaving 10 bases between them.